The next 23 T cell receptor beta chains were all read from a single sample in a study of cytomegalovirus exposure and HLA in healthy donors (dated by TCRdb to the late 2010s). The library was made by the immunoSEQ multiplex PCR assay. The multiplex PCR relied on a mix of 60 forward primers for TCR Vbeta segments and 13 reverse primers for TCR Jbeta segments. Sourced from immuneACCESS, this table was stored by TCRdb with only in-frame sequences that have V and J called. A share of the clones is absent; for the studies checked, an unresolved V gene accounts for under half, and the remainder has no known explanation. The sample table holds 100,000 to 150,000 clones, of which approximately 8.9% were seen once. Roughly 7% of the sample lies in the top ten. The sequenced sample consisted of PBMCs. The receptors originated from a middle-aged woman in good health and CMV-seropositive.

This clone was recorded a few times. The J gene is TRBJ2-7, the V gene TRBV27, with 7 nucleotides matching TRBD1. CDR1 and CDR2 (germline): MNHEY, SMNVEV (reference sequence). The CDR3 runs to 13 residues. Losses at the gene ends were 8 bases for V and 10 bases for J; bases not matched to a gene: 14. The CDR3 loop is CASQITLGQEQYF. The CDR3 nucleotides read TGTGCCAGCCAAATAACACTCGGACAGGAACAGTACTTC.

The genes are TRBV7-2 and TRBJ2-1; 7 nucleotides match TRBD2. V was clipped by 5 bases and J by 0 bases; unmatched bases: 7. CDR1 is SGHTA, CDR2 FQGNSA, per germline. CDR3 length equals 16 residues. The CDR3 protein is CASSPWGGSSYNEQFF. In DNA, the CDR3 is TGTGCCAGCAGCCCTTGGGGGGGGAGCTCCTACAATGAGCAGTTCTTC.

The table lists this clone with a few counts. The chain combines TRBV2 with TRBJ2-7; no definite D call. Germline assignment: CDR1 SNHLY and CDR2 FYNNEI. The length of the CDR3 is 14 residues. V lost 6 bases and J 0 bases, leaving 12 bases between the germline ends. This CDR3 is CASSPRSHSYEQYF. The CDR3 DNA reads TGTGCCAGCAGCCCTAGAAGTCACTCCTACGAGCAGTACTTC. Filled out from reference TRBV2 and TRBJ2-7, the complete variable domain reads EPEVTQTPSHQVTQMGQEVILRCVPISNHLYFYWYRQILGQKVEFLVSFYNNEISEKSEIFDDQFSVERPDGSNFTLKIRSTKLEDSAMYFCASSPRSHSYEQYFGPGTRLTVT.

The gene calls are TRBV19 and TRBJ1-6; the D gene is possibly TRBD1 (6 bases). Per the germline V gene, CDR1 is LNHDA and CDR2 is SQIVND (reference sequence). V was trimmed by 6 bases and J by 0 bases, leaving 9 bases between them. CDR3 length: 15 amino acids. The CDR3 is CASRSDSSYNSPLHF. The CDR3 DNA reads as TGTGCCAGTAGGTCGGACAGCTCCTATAATTCACCCCTCCACTTT.

This chain uses TRBV5-4 with TRBJ2-5, with a weak D call TRBD2 (7 bases). Trimming left V 0 bases short and J 5 bases short, with 11 bases between. The CDR3 consists of 14 residues. Per germline, CDR1 SGHNT and CDR2 YYREEE (reference sequence). CDR3 in DNA: TGTGCCAGCAGCTTGGCGGGGGGCAGGGAGACCCAGTACTTC. Its translation is CASSLAGGRETQYF. Looking up the rest from reference TRBV5-4 and TRBJ2-5 gives the full variable domain: ETGVTQSPTHLIKTRGQQVTLRCSSQSGHNTVSWYQQALGQGPQFIFQYYREEENGRGNFPPRFSGLQFPNYSSELNVNALELDDSALYLCASSLAGGRETQYFGPGTRLLVL.

The chain is built from TRBV2 and TRBJ2-5, with a tentative D call TRBD2 (6 bases). The CDR3 length is 15 residues. The ends were cut back, 10 bases at V and 5 bases at J, with 23 bases in the middle. Per the germline V gene, CDR1 is SNHLY and CDR2 is FYNNEI. The CDR3 nucleotides are TGTGCCACCCACCAAGGGCGGGGAATCTTCGAGACCCAGTACTTC. It specifies CATHQGRGIFETQYF.

This clone has more than one count but fewer than ten. The J gene is TRBJ1-5, the V gene TRBV19, with D possibly TRBD1 on 5 matching bases. The germline V gene encodes CDR1 LNHDA and CDR2 SQIVND (reference sequence). CDR3 length: 17 amino acids. The ends were cut back, 5 bases at V and 4 bases at J, with 21 bases in the middle. The CDR3 loop reads CASSPLGGLPGNQPQHF. The CDR3 DNA follows: TGTGCCAGTAGTCCTTTGGGGGGACTTCCTGGGAATCAGCCCCAGCATTTT.

This chain uses TRBV6-6 with TRBJ1-1; D is ambiguous. The CDR3 runs to 14 residues. CDR1 and CDR2 (germline): MNHNY, SVGAGI (reference sequence). With 2 bases removed from V and 2 bases from J, the gap between germline ends came to 9 bases. This chain's CDR3 is CASSYRHPNTEAFF. For the CDR3, the DNA is TGTGCCAGCAGTTACCGACACCCAAACACTGAAGCTTTCTTT.

V usage is TRBV15 and J usage is TRBJ2-4; the D gene is possibly TRBD1 (6 bases). This CDR3 is 15 amino acids long. Germline V gene sequence: CDR1 LNHNV, CDR2 YYDKDF (reference sequence). V lost 2 bases, J lost 5 bases, and 13 bases lay in between. DNA for the CDR3: TGTGCCACCAGCAGAAACAGGGTTGGGGAAAACATTCAGTACTTC. Its protein product is CATSRNRVGENIQYF.

This clone came up a few times. The chain employs TRBV5-5 and TRBJ1-6; possibly TRBD1 for D (6 bases). Germline V lookup: CDR1 SGHKS, CDR2 YYEKEE (reference sequence). This CDR3 contains 15 residues. With 2 bases removed from V and 7 bases from J, the gap between germline ends came to 13 bases. DNA for the CDR3: TGTGCCAGCAGCTTACAGGGTAGCGAGAATTCACCCCTCCACTTT. This translates into CASSLQGSENSPLHF.

The chain employs TRBV5-1 and TRBJ2-5; 9 bases line up with TRBD2. Germline lookup yields CDR1 SGHRS and CDR2 YFSETQ. The CDR3 is 16 amino acids. V was pared by 4 bases and J by 0 bases, with 7 bases of the junction left unmatched. CDR3 sequence: CASSPRAGGYQETQYF. CDR3 nucleotide sequence: TGCGCCAGCAGCCCCAGGGCGGGGGGGTACCAAGAGACCCAGTACTTC.

The chain combines TRBV7-9 with TRBJ1-2; 8 bases fit TRBD1. V lost 5 bases and J lost 5; bases outside the gene matches: 19. Germline lookup yields CDR1 SEHNR and CDR2 FQNEAQ (reference sequence). The CDR3 has 18 residues. The CDR3 region is CASSRTGTVGMVGYGYTF. In DNA, the CDR3 is TGTGCCAGCAGCCGGACAGGGACCGTGGGAATGGTGGGGTATGGCTACACCTTC.

This clone was seen only a few times. The chain carries TRBV4-1 and TRBJ2-2, with 10 bases identical to TRBD2. Germline V gene data show CDR1 as MGHRA and CDR2 as YSYEKL. The CDR3 has 18 amino acids. V was pared by 0 bases and J by 1 base, with 5 bases of the junction left unmatched. This chain's CDR3 is CASSQDLPSGGNTGELFF. In DNA form, the CDR3 reads TGCGCCAGCAGCCAAGATCTTCCTAGCGGGGGGAACACCGGGGAGCTGTTTTTT.

This clone was recorded a few times. The chain joins TRBV5-1 to TRBJ1-5; possible D gene TRBD1, 6 bases. Germline CDR1 and CDR2: SGHRS and YFSETQ. This CDR3 has 15 amino acids. V dropped 0 bases and J dropped 4 bases, with 11 bases sitting between them. CDR3 coding DNA: TGCGCCAGCAGCTTGGATGACAGGAATAATCAGCCCCAGCATTTT. Amino acid sequence: CASSLDDRNNQPQHF.

This clone was recorded a few times. The sample contains more than one DNA sequence encoding this CDR3. V usage is TRBV15 and J usage is TRBJ1-1; the D is unclear. CDR3 length equals 13 residues. Germline CDR1 is LNHNV and CDR2 is YYDKDF (reference sequence). Trimming took off 3 bases at V and 1 base at J, with 6 bases between the two ends. CDR3: CATSRSRNTEAFF. Here the CDR3 DNA reads TGTGCCACCAGCAGGTCCAGGAACACTGAAGCTTTCTTT.

This clone turned up a few times. The genes are TRBV5-6 and TRBJ1-1; the D is unclear. V lost 0 bases, J lost 1 base, and 13 bases lay in between. CDR1 and CDR2 (germline): SGHDT, YYEEEE. This CDR3 is built from 16 residues. The CDR3 sequence is CASSLARPSRNTEAFF. In DNA, the CDR3 is TGTGCCAGCAGCTTGGCCAGACCTTCTAGGAACACTGAAGCTTTCTTT.

The chain has TRBV7-8 and TRBJ2-7; D not resolved. Between the trimmed V and J ends, which lost 1 base and 3 bases, there was a span of 10 bases. The CDR3 contains 14 residues. Germline loops: CDR1 SGHVS, CDR2 FQNEAQ. The CDR3 is CASSLVPESYEQYF. The CDR3 DNA reads TGTGCCAGCAGCTTAGTGCCAGAAAGCTACGAGCAGTACTTC.

This CDR3 is CASSPYNYGYTF. The CDR3 DNA reads as TGTGCCAGCAGTCCCTATAACTATGGCTACACCTTC. The chain recombines TRBV7-8 with TRBJ1-2; D uncertain. Germline assignment: CDR1 SGHVS and CDR2 FQNEAQ. The CDR3 extends over 12 amino acids. The ends were cut back, 6 bases at V and 1 base at J, with 6 bases in the middle.

In its sample, this clone was seen a few times. CDR3: CASNRGYEQYF. CDR3 DNA: TGTGCCAGCAACAGGGGTTACGAGCAGTACTTC. This chain uses TRBV6-5 with TRBJ2-7, with 7 nucleotides matching TRBD1. With 7 bases clipped from V and 4 bases from J, the junction kept 1 base outside the gene matches. The CDR3 length is 11 residues. CDR1 is MNHEY, CDR2 SVGAGI, per germline.

In this sample, this clone turned up a few times. The chain joins TRBV5-4 to TRBJ2-3; 8 bases map to TRBD2. Trimming took 0 bases from V and 10 from J; bases not matched to a gene: 4. This CDR3 has 13 amino acids. Germline V gene data show CDR1 as SGHNT and CDR2 as YYREEE (reference sequence). CDR3 sequence reads: CASSLEGRGAQYF. CDR3 DNA: TGTGCCAGCAGCTTGGAAGGGCGGGGGGCGCAGTATTTT.

The chain employs TRBV19 and TRBJ2-5; TRBD2 aligns across 7 bases. The germline V gene encodes CDR1 LNHDA and CDR2 SQIVND (reference sequence). The CDR3 extends over 13 amino acids. The trim removed 6 bases at V and 5 bases at J, leaving 6 bases unmatched. This CDR3 reads CASSPRAGETQYF. For the CDR3, the DNA is TGTGCCAGTAGCCCAAGAGCGGGGGAGACCCAGTACTTC.

The chain recombines TRBV5-1 with TRBJ1-3, with no clear D. The CDR3 has 16 amino acids. Germline values: CDR1 SGHRS, CDR2 YFSETQ. Trimming pared 0 bases from V and 0 bases from J, leaving 10 bases between. The CDR3 nucleotides are TGCGCCAGCAGCTTGGATCAGGTGTTCTCTGGAAACACCATATATTTT. Protein product: CASSLDQVFSGNTIYF. Full variable domain (remainder filled in from reference TRBV5-1 and TRBJ1-3): KAGVTQTPRYLIKTRGQQVTLSCSPISGHRSVSWYQQTPGQGLQFLFEYFSETQRNKGNFPGRFSGRQFSNSRSEMNVSTLELGDSALYLCASSLDQVFSGNTIYFGEGSWLTVV.

This chain joins TRBV6-1 and TRBJ1-1; D is perhaps TRBD1 (5 bases). The germline V gene encodes CDR1 MNHNS and CDR2 SASEGT. CDR3 length: 14 amino acids. Trimming removed 8 bases from V and 5 bases from J, with 18 bases in between. CDR3 in amino acids: CASSAGASGTEAFF. The CDR3 DNA follows: TGTGCCAGCTCGGCTGGGGCGAGTGGGACTGAAGCTTTCTTT.